The clone carrying this T cell receptor (beta chain) appeared many times. Its antigen is unidentified. From blood, about 240-550 ng of genomic DNA served as TRB template. This entry belongs to a study of T and B cells in COVID-19 patients. Study details: Of roughly 22 active-infection patients, under 15 were critically ill with mechanical ventilation or extracorporeal membrane oxygenation. Most of the roughly 20 active-infection patients had comorbidities associated with unfavorable COVID-19 outcome. Study-level findings and limits: At recovery TRB diversity and richness exceeded healthy donors, after highly clonal active COVID-19 repertoires. Patients with COVID-19 reportedly showed strongly skewed T cell receptor beta variable and joining gene usage.

Multiplex PCR with BIOMED2 TRB-A/B primer pools amplified TRB rearrangements. TCRdb independently ran MiXCR on the multiplex PCR reads; one entry per CDR3 protein. The sample lists about 9,500 distinct CDR3 sequences; approximately 27% were seen once. Sequencing input: blood. The sequence came from a human donor who had recovered from COVID-19.

CDR3 in amino acids: CASSLGGRGNYGYTF. The CDR3 DNA follows: TGTGCCAGCAGTTTAGGGGGAAGGGGTAACTATGGCTACACCTTC. The rearrangement links TRBV27 to TRBJ1-2; D may be TRBD1 (5 bases). Germline V lookup: CDR1 MNHEY, CDR2 SMNVEV (reference sequence). The CDR3 is 15 amino acids. Trimming left V 2 bases short and J 1 base short, with 11 bases between.